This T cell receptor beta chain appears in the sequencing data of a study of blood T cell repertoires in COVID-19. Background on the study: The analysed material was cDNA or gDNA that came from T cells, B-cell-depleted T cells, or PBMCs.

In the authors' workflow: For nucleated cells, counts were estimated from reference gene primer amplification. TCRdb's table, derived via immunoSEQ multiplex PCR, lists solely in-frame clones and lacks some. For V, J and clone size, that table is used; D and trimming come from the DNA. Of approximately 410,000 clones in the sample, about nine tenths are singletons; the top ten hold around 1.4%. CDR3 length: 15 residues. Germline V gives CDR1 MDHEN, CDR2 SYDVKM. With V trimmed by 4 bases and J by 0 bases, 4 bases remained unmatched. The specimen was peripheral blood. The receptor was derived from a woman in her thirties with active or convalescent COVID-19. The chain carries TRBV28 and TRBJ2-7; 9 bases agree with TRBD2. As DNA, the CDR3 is TGTGCCAGCAGTTCCCTAGCGGGGTCCTCCTACGAGCAGTACTTC. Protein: CASSSLAGSSYEQYF.